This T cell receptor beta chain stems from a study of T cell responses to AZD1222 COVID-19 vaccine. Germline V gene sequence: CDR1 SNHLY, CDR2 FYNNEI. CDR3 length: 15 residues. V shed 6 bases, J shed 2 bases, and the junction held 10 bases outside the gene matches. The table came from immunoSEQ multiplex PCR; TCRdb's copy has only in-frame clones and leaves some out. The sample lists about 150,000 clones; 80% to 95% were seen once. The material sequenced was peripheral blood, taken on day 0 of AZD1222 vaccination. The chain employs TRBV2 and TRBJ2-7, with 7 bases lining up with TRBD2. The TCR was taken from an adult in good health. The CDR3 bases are TGTGCCAGCAGGGAACCGGGACTACCGACCTACGAGCAGTACTTC. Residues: CASREPGLPTYEQYF.